Each of the 24 T cell receptor beta chains below was sequenced from the same sample in a study of T cell responses to AZD1222 COVID-19 vaccine. Clones were sequenced by immunoSEQ multiplex PCR, and TCRdb holds only the in-frame ones, with some missing. In the table there are about 140,000 clones, 80% to 95% of which are singletons. The starting material was peripheral blood, obtained on day 0 of AZD1222 vaccination. The receptors derive from an adult in good health.

The V and J genes are TRBV7-9 and TRBJ2-2; no definite D call. This CDR3 has 12 residues. Germline lookup yields CDR1 SEHNR and CDR2 FQNEAQ (reference sequence). V lost 1 base, J lost 10 bases, and 7 bases lay in between. The CDR3 loop reads CASSLGLEELFF. CDR3 sequence (DNA): TGTGCCAGCAGCTTAGGGCTTGAGGAGCTGTTTTTT. Using reference TRBV7-9 and TRBJ2-2 for the parts outside the CDR3, the full variable domain is DTGVSQNPRHKITKRGQNVTFRCDPISEHNRLYWYRQTLGQGPEFLTYFQNEAQLEKSRLLSDRFSAERPKGSFSTLEIQRTEQGDSAMYLCASSLGLEELFFGEGSRLTVL.

The chain couples TRBV4-1 to TRBJ2-1, with a tentative D call TRBD2 (6 bases). Germline CDR1 reads MGHRA; CDR2 reads YSYEKL. V dropped 5 bases and J dropped 9 bases, with 20 bases sitting between them. The CDR3 is 15 amino acids. The CDR3 loop reads CASSDTGTPSSEQFF. CDR3 DNA: TGCGCCAGCAGCGACACCGGGACTCCCTCCTCTGAGCAGTTCTTC.

This chain connects TRBV24-1 to TRBJ1-1; TRBD1 aligns across 7 bases. Germline assignment: CDR1 KGHDR and CDR2 SFDVKD. The junction had 13 bases not matched to a gene; V was cut back by 10 bases and J by 3 bases. The CDR3 has 15 residues. The CDR3 DNA is TGTGCCACTAGACCCGCCTCCGGGACAGACACTGAAGCTTTCTTT. Translation gives CATRPASGTDTEAFF.

This rearrangement joins TRBV28 to TRBJ1-1; the D is unclear. This CDR3 has 11 amino acids. V lost 2 bases, J lost 8 bases, and 6 bases lay in between. CDR1 is MDHEN and CDR2 is SYDVKM in the germline V gene. The CDR3 reads CASSLRTEAFF. In nucleotides, the CDR3 is TGTGCCAGCAGTTTAAGGACCGAAGCTTTCTTT.

This rearrangement joins TRBV18 to TRBJ2-5; 7 nucleotides line up with TRBD2. Germline lookup yields CDR1 KGHSH and CDR2 LQKENI. The V gene end was trimmed by 3 bases and the J gene end by 5 bases; junction bases not matched to a gene: 6. The CDR3 totals 14 residues. CDR3 residues: CASSPAGAEETQYF. CDR3 DNA: TGTGCCAGCTCACCCGCGGGAGCAGAGGAGACCCAGTACTTC. The full variable domain, its missing parts supplied by reference TRBV18 and TRBJ2-5, is NAGVMQNPRHLVRRRGQEARLRCSPMKGHSHVYWYRQLPEEGLKFMVYLQKENIIDESGMPKERFSAEFPKEGPSILRIQQVVRGDSAAYFCASSPAGAEETQYFGPGTRLLVL.

There are a few counts of this clone. This chain uses TRBV10-3 with TRBJ1-1; 7 bases line up with TRBD1. With 4 bases clipped from V and 5 bases from J, the junction kept 10 bases outside the gene matches. Looked up from germline, CDR1 is ENHRY and CDR2 is SYGVKD. The length of the CDR3 is 15 residues. The chain's CDR3 is CAISAQGDGATEAFF. DNA of the CDR3: TGTGCCATCAGTGCCCAGGGGGACGGGGCGACTGAAGCTTTCTTT.

The CDR3 region is CASSSIAGGSTDTQYF. CDR3 sequence (DNA): TGTGCCAGCAGTTCTATAGCGGGGGGAAGCACAGATACGCAGTATTTT. V gene TRBV6-5 combines with J gene TRBJ2-3; 10 nucleotides line up with TRBD2. This CDR3 has 16 amino acids. The germline CDR1 and CDR2 sequences are MNHEY and SVGAGI. J gave up 0 bases and V 4 bases, and 4 bases lay outside the gene matches.

This chain uses TRBV28 with TRBJ1-1, with TRBD1 as a possible D gene (6 bases). Germline V lookup: CDR1 MDHEN, CDR2 SYDVKM. This CDR3 is 11 amino acids long. V lost 2 bases and J lost 11, with 9 bases in between. This chain's CDR3 is CASSLGQGAFF. The CDR3 nucleotides are TGTGCCAGCAGTTTAGGGCAGGGGGCTTTCTTT.

The chain carries TRBV24-1 and TRBJ2-1; 9 positions agree with TRBD2. Per the germline V gene, CDR1 is KGHDR and CDR2 is SFDVKD. The CDR3 is made up of 15 amino acids. J gave up 9 bases and V 4 bases, and 9 bases lay outside the gene matches. CDR3 coding DNA: TGTGCCACCAGTGAGACCGGGACTAGCATCGGTGAGCAGTTCTTC. This encodes CATSETGTSIGEQFF.

The chain links TRBV6-2 or TRBV6-3 to TRBJ2-1, with 12 positions matching TRBD2. In germline, CDR1 is MNHEY, CDR2 SVGEGT. The CDR3 extends over 17 amino acids. With 6 bases clipped from V and 0 bases from J, the junction kept 6 bases outside the gene matches. The CDR3 region is CASSRLAGGISYNEQFF. The DNA of the CDR3 is TGTGCCAGCAGCCGCCTAGCGGGGGGGATCTCCTACAATGAGCAGTTCTTC.

The chain employs TRBV5-1 and TRBJ2-7, with no clear D. CDR1 and CDR2 from the germline V gene are SGHRS and YFSETQ. The CDR3 covers 15 residues. The V end lost 0 bases, the J end lost 3 bases, and 13 bases lay between the germline ends. CDR3 in DNA: TGCGCCAGCAGCTTGGACTCCAACGGGTTCTACGAGCAGTACTTC. As protein: CASSLDSNGFYEQYF.

The CDR3 region is CASSRGVPNTEAFF. The CDR3 DNA is TGCGCCAGCAGTCGGGGAGTCCCGAACACTGAAGCTTTCTTT. The chain combines TRBV5-1 with TRBJ1-1; no reliable D call. CDR1 and CDR2 from the germline V gene are SGHRS and YFSETQ. V dropped 5 bases and J dropped 1 base, with 12 bases sitting between them. This CDR3 is 14 amino acids long.

The CDR3 region has the DNA TGTGCCAGCAGTCGTCCTATCGGGGATGAGCAGTTCTTC. It specifies CASSRPIGDEQFF. The J gene is TRBJ2-1, the V gene TRBV12-3 or TRBV12-4; a weak D match, TRBD2 (5 bases). The CDR3 spans 13 residues. Trimming pared 5 bases from V and 8 bases from J, leaving 13 bases between.

The chain carries TRBV29-1 and TRBJ2-1; 10 positions agree with TRBD2. This CDR3 region has 15 residues. Trimming took 3 bases from V and 8 from J; bases not matched to a gene: 10. Per germline, CDR1 SQVTM and CDR2 ANQGSEA. The CDR3 spells CSVEGLAGALHEQFF. The CDR3 DNA reads as TGCAGCGTTGAGGGGCTAGCGGGAGCCCTCCATGAGCAGTTCTTC.

V is TRBV4-1 and J is TRBJ1-2; possibly TRBD1 for D (6 bases). V gave up 4 bases and J gave up 3 bases, with 15 bases separating them. In germline, CDR1 is MGHRA, CDR2 YSYEKL. This CDR3 comprises 15 residues. As DNA, the CDR3 is TGCGCCAGCAGCCCGCCGAACAGGGCGGACTATGGCTACACCTTC. Its translation is CASSPPNRADYGYTF.

A word on this clone: This same CDR3 is encoded by further DNA sequences in the sample. The chain has TRBV7-9 and TRBJ1-5; the D is unclear. This CDR3 is 13 amino acids long. V was cut by 5 bases and J by 5 bases, with 10 bases left in between. The germline V gene has CDR1 SEHNR and CDR2 FQNEAQ (reference sequence). CDR3 sequence (DNA): TGTGCCAGCAGCCCCGGTAGGGATCAGCCCCAGCATTTT. Translated, it gives CASSPGRDQPQHF.

CDR3 region: CASSQYPGANVLTF. Written as DNA, the CDR3 is TGTGCCAGCAGCCAATATCCTGGGGCCAACGTCCTGACTTTC. The chain joins TRBV7-8 to TRBJ2-6, with D unresolved. The V gene lost 5 bases and the J gene lost 2 bases, with 7 bases spanning the gap. The CDR3 has 14 amino acids. CDR1 and CDR2 (germline): SGHVS, FQNEAQ.

In its sample, this clone was seen once. The genes are TRBV3-1 (or the pseudogene TRBV3-2) and TRBJ2-5, with 9 bases lining up with TRBD2. With V trimmed by 4 bases and J by 5 bases, 8 bases remained unmatched. The CDR3 length is 15 residues. The germline V gene has CDR1 LGHDT and CDR2 YNNKEL (reference sequence). Here the CDR3 reads CASSPEAGGLETQYF. The CDR3 DNA is TGTGCCAGCAGCCCGGAAGCGGGGGGCTTGGAGACCCAGTACTTC.

The J gene is TRBJ1-1, the V gene TRBV10-3; D gene ambiguous. Germline V lookup: CDR1 ENHRY, CDR2 SYGVKD. Trimming stripped 4 bases from V and 10 bases from J, with 19 bases between. This CDR3 spans 14 amino acids. CDR3 loop: CAISATPGLVGAFF. DNA of the CDR3: TGTGCCATCAGTGCGACCCCGGGCCTAGTTGGAGCTTTCTTT.

The genes are TRBV7-9 and TRBJ2-5; D uncertain. This CDR3 contains 13 residues. The germline CDR1 and CDR2 sequences are SEHNR and FQNEAQ (reference sequence). V shed 5 bases and J shed 5 bases, with 12 bases lying between them. The CDR3, as DNA: TGTGCCAGCAGCCCGAGAAGCGCCGAGACCCAGTACTTC. Its protein is CASSPRSAETQYF.

The chain couples TRBV5-5 to TRBJ1-2; TRBD1 might be the D (5 bases). The germline V gene encodes CDR1 SGHKS and CDR2 YYEKEE (reference sequence). The CDR3 loop spans 14 amino acids. Trimming removed 5 bases at V and 8 bases at J, with 19 bases between. CDR3: CASSPLGPIGGYTF. Written as DNA, the CDR3 is TGTGCCAGCAGTCCCCTGGGGCCGATTGGAGGCTACACCTTC.

The chain links TRBV24-1 to TRBJ1-5; tentatively, D is TRBD1 (5 bases). Germline CDR1 KGHDR, CDR2 SFDVKD. The CDR3 consists of 14 residues. Trimming took 4 bases from V and 3 from J, leaving 9 bases between them. The CDR3 sequence: CATSDVTDNQPQHF. DNA for the CDR3: TGTGCCACCAGTGACGTGACAGACAATCAGCCCCAGCATTTT.

A single count supports this clone. The rearrangement links TRBV7-9 to TRBJ1-4; possible D gene TRBD1, 5 bases. With 6 bases removed from V and 7 bases from J, the gap between germline ends came to 12 bases. Germline CDR1 is SEHNR and CDR2 is FQNEAQ (reference sequence). The CDR3 contains 13 residues. The CDR3 region is CASRGLNSEKLFF. CDR3 in DNA: TGTGCCAGCAGGGGGCTCAACAGTGAAAAACTGTTTTTT. The full variable domain, completed using reference TRBV7-9 and TRBJ1-4, is DTGVSQNPRHKITKRGQNVTFRCDPISEHNRLYWYRQTLGQGPEFLTYFQNEAQLEKSRLLSDRFSAERPKGSFSTLEIQRTEQGDSAMYLCASRGLNSEKLFFGSGTQLSVL.

This clone appeared a single time. J is TRBJ1-6 and V is TRBV6-5; tentatively, D is TRBD1 (5 bases). V was pared by 7 bases and J by 14 bases, with 15 bases between. The CDR3 contains 12 residues. Germline V gives CDR1 MNHEY, CDR2 SVGAGI. For the CDR3, the DNA is TGTGCCAGCAAGCAGGGCGGCGAGGCCCTCCACTTT. This translates into CASKQGGEALHF.